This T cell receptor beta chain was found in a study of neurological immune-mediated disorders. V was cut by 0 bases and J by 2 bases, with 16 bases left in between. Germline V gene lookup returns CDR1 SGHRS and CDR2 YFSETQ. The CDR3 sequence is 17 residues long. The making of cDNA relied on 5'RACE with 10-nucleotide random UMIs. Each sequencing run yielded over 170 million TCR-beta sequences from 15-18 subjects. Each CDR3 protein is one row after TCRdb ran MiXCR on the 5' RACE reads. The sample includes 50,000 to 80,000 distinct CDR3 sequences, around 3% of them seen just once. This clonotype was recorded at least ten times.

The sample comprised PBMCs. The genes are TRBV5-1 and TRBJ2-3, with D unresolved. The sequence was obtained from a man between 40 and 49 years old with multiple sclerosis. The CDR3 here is CASSLAGQDPFTDTQYF. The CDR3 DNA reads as TGCGCCAGCAGCTTGGCGGGCCAGGACCCCTTCACAGATACGCAGTATTTT.